This T cell receptor (beta chain) was identified during a study of T cell changes during pregnancy in multiple sclerosis. Profiled with immunoSEQ multiplex PCR; TCRdb holds only in-frame clones, not every one. The sample shows roughly 40,000 clones, about 90% of them seen only once. This CDR3 has 14 residues. V shed 6 bases, J shed 10 bases, and the junction held 12 bases outside the gene matches. Germline CDR1 and CDR2: LNHDA and SQIVND (reference sequence). This TCR was sampled from a female donor in good health, enrolled as a control in a pregnancy study. This chain connects TRBV19 to TRBJ2-1; 7 bases match TRBD2. The sequenced sample was CD4+ T cells from peripheral blood mononuclear cells, obtained after pregnancy. CDR3 region: CASRARESSQEQFF. CDR3 in DNA: TGTGCCAGTAGGGCGCGGGAGTCCTCCCAAGAGCAGTTCTTC. Variable domain in full (rest from reference TRBV19 and TRBJ2-1): DGGITQSPKYLFRKEGQNVTLSCEQNLNHDAMYWYRQDPGQGLRLIYYSQIVNDFQKGDIAEGYSVSREKKESFPLTVTSAQKNPTAFYLCASRARESSQEQFFGPGTRLTVL.